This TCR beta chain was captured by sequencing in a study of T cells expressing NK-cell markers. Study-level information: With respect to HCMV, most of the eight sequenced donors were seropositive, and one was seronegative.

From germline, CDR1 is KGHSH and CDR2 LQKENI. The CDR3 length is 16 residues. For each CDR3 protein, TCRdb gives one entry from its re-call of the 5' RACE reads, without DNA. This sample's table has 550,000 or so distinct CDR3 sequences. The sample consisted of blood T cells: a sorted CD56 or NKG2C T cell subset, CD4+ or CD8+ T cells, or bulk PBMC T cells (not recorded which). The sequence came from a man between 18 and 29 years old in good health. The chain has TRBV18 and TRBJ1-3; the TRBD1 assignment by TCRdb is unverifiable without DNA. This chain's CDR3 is CASSPRGTTSGNTIYF.